The rows below give T cell receptor beta chains drawn from one sample of a study of metastatic and nonmetastatic thyroid tumors. TCRdb re-called the PCR reads through MiXCR. This sample has around 41,000 clones, with roughly 13% found just once. Sequencing was carried out using blood. The receptors here all came from a female donor with papillary thyroid cancer or a benign thyroid nodule (not recorded which). Some clones in this sample may be carry-over from other donors' samples. Each CDR3 is given with its conserved first and last residue. A D gene is named only where the DNA matches it firmly. The size of a clone is reported for some rows only, either as once, few or many, or as a class for expanded clones.

j_call: TRBJ2-3; clone_size: many; v_call: TRBV12-3/TRBV12-4; d_call: -; cdr3_length: 14; cdr3_nt: TGTGCCAGCGCCTCTAGCAGGAGCACAGATACGCAGTATTTT; cdr3_aa: CASASSRSTDTQYF
j_call: TRBJ2-7; clone_size: many; v_call: TRBV5-5; d_call: TRBD1; cdr3_length: 15; cdr3_nt: TGTGCCAGCAGCTTGGCCTGGGACAGGAACTACGAGCAGTACTTC; cdr3_aa: CASSLAWDRNYEQYF
j_call: TRBJ1-6; clone_size: medium-sized; v_call: TRBV27; d_call: -; cdr3_length: 13; cdr3_nt: TGTGCCAGCAGACCCCTAAGGAATTCACCCCTCCACTTT; cdr3_aa: CASRPLRNSPLHF
j_call: TRBJ2-1; clone_size: many; v_call: TRBV19; d_call: TRBD2; cdr3_length: 14; cdr3_nt: TGTGCCAGTATGGGGACTAGCGGGAGAAATAGGCAGTTCTTC; cdr3_aa: CASMGTSGRNRQFF
j_call: TRBJ1-6; clone_size: many; v_call: TRBV11-2; d_call: -; cdr3_length: 15; cdr3_nt: TGTGCCAGCAGCTTAGATGGGGGGCAAGTTTCACCCCTCCACTTT; cdr3_aa: CASSLDGGQVSPLHF
j_call: TRBJ1-1; clone_size: many; v_call: TRBV7-2; d_call: TRBD1; cdr3_length: 13; cdr3_nt: TGTGCCAGCAGCTACCAGGGGGTTCCCGAAGCTTTCTTT; cdr3_aa: CASSYQGVPEAFF
j_call: TRBJ2-7; clone_size: few; v_call: TRBV12-3/TRBV12-4; d_call: -; cdr3_length: 14; cdr3_nt: TGTGCCAGCAGTTTAGGGCTAGTCTCCTATGAGCAGTACTTC; cdr3_aa: CASSLGLVSYEQYF
j_call: TRBJ2-1; clone_size: many; v_call: TRBV14; d_call: TRBD2; cdr3_length: 16; cdr3_nt: TGTGCCAGCAGCCTCCTAGCGGGAGACTCCAACAATGAGCAGTTCTTC; cdr3_aa: CASSLLAGDSNNEQFF
j_call: TRBJ1-2; clone_size: few; v_call: TRBV6-5; d_call: -; cdr3_length: 14; cdr3_nt: TGTGCCAGCAGTTACAAAGGGACTGACTATGGCTACACCTTC; cdr3_aa: CASSYKGTDYGYTF
j_call: TRBJ2-7; clone_size: -; v_call: TRBV4-1; d_call: TRBD1; cdr3_length: 16; cdr3_nt: TGCGCCAGCAGCCAAGAATGGACAGGGATTTCCGGAGAGCAGTACTTC; cdr3_aa: CASSQEWTGISGEQYF
j_call: TRBJ2-1; clone_size: many; v_call: TRBV7-2; d_call: -; cdr3_length: 18; cdr3_nt: TGTGCCAGCAGCTTGCGTCGTGACTTACCTGGGGGGTACAATGAGCAGTTCTTC; cdr3_aa: CASSLRRDLPGGYNEQFF
j_call: TRBJ1-6; clone_size: -; v_call: TRBV12-3/TRBV12-4; d_call: TRBD1; cdr3_length: 14; cdr3_nt: TGTGCCAGCAGTCCTCGGACAGGGGATTCACCCCTCCACTTT; cdr3_aa: CASSPRTGDSPLHF
j_call: TRBJ2-1; clone_size: many; v_call: TRBV12-3/TRBV12-4; d_call: -; cdr3_length: 13; cdr3_nt: TGTGCCAGCAGCTCGGGACCTTACAATGAGCAGTTCTTC; cdr3_aa: CASSSGPYNEQFF
j_call: TRBJ2-5; clone_size: many; v_call: TRBV28; d_call: TRBD2; cdr3_length: 13; cdr3_nt: TGTGCCAGCAGAGAACGGGGGGAGGAGACCCAGTACTTC; cdr3_aa: CASRERGEETQYF
j_call: TRBJ2-3; clone_size: -; v_call: TRBV20-1; d_call: -; cdr3_length: 11; cdr3_nt: TGCAGTGGTTATGAAACAGATACGCAGTATTTT; cdr3_aa: CSGYETDTQYF
j_call: TRBJ2-1; clone_size: many; v_call: TRBV9; d_call: -; cdr3_length: 14; cdr3_nt: TGTGCCAGCAAGGGAATTGGTGGGAACAATGAGCAGTTCTTC; cdr3_aa: CASKGIGGNNEQFF
j_call: TRBJ2-1; clone_size: few; v_call: TRBV6-4; d_call: -; cdr3_length: 14; cdr3_nt: TGTGCCTCTAAGCTGGAGGAAAAGGGGAATGTGCAGTTCTTC; cdr3_aa: CASKLEEKGNVQFF
j_call: TRBJ2-1; clone_size: many; v_call: TRBV4-2; d_call: TRBD1; cdr3_length: 17; cdr3_nt: TGTGCCAGCAGCCAAGGATTTGACAGGGGTGGTAATATGGAGCAGTTCTTC; cdr3_aa: CASSQGFDRGGNMEQFF
j_call: TRBJ2-4; clone_size: few; v_call: TRBV11-3; d_call: -; cdr3_length: 16; cdr3_nt: TGTGCCAGCAGCGGTCAGGGGCCCGTAGCCAAAAACATTCAGTACTTC; cdr3_aa: CASSGQGPVAKNIQYF
j_call: TRBJ1-2; clone_size: few; v_call: TRBV9; d_call: TRBD1; cdr3_length: 14; cdr3_nt: TGTGCCAGCAGCGGACAGGGATGGGGGTATAGCTACACCTTC; cdr3_aa: CASSGQGWGYSYTF
j_call: TRBJ2-7; clone_size: many; v_call: TRBV29-1; d_call: -; cdr3_length: 12; cdr3_nt: TGCAGCGTTGGCCAGGGGTCCTACGAGCAGTACTTC; cdr3_aa: CSVGQGSYEQYF
j_call: TRBJ2-1; clone_size: many; v_call: TRBV4-2; d_call: TRBD2; cdr3_length: 16; cdr3_nt: TGTGCCAGCAGCCCCTCTCAGCGGGAGATGATAAATGAGCAGTTCTTC; cdr3_aa: CASSPSQREMINEQFF
j_call: TRBJ1-2; clone_size: -; v_call: TRBV5-6; d_call: -; cdr3_length: 13; cdr3_nt: TGTGCCAGCAGCTCGCAGGCGGCCTATGGCTACACCTTC; cdr3_aa: CASSSQAAYGYTF
j_call: TRBJ2-7; clone_size: many; v_call: TRBV27; d_call: -; cdr3_length: 13; cdr3_nt: TGTGCCAGCAGCGGGACAAGGTCCTACGAGCAGTACTTC; cdr3_aa: CASSGTRSYEQYF
j_call: TRBJ1-2; clone_size: many; v_call: TRBV18; d_call: -; cdr3_length: 13; cdr3_nt: TGTGCCAGCTCACCATCTCATGCGGAAGGCTACACCTTC; cdr3_aa: CASSPSHAEGYTF
j_call: TRBJ1-5; clone_size: many; v_call: TRBV18; d_call: -; cdr3_length: 11; cdr3_nt: TGTGCCAGCTCATATGAGAACGCCCAGCATTTT; cdr3_aa: CASSYENAQHF
j_call: TRBJ2-7; clone_size: many; v_call: TRBV2; d_call: -; cdr3_length: 12; cdr3_nt: TGTGCCAGCAGTGGAGAAAGGTCGGGTCAGTACTTC; cdr3_aa: CASSGERSGQYF
j_call: TRBJ2-5; clone_size: many; v_call: TRBV12-5; d_call: TRBD2; cdr3_length: 14; cdr3_nt: TGTGCTAGTGGTTCCTGGACTAGCTGGGAGACCCAGTACTTC; cdr3_aa: CASGSWTSWETQYF
j_call: TRBJ2-3; clone_size: -; v_call: TRBV5-4; d_call: -; cdr3_length: 13; cdr3_nt: TGTGCCAGCAGCTTCATTCCACGGGATACGCAGTATTTT; cdr3_aa: CASSFIPRDTQYF
j_call: TRBJ2-7; clone_size: many; v_call: TRBV20-1; d_call: -; cdr3_length: 12; cdr3_nt: TGCAGTGCTAGAATATTTATCGACGAGCAGTACTTC; cdr3_aa: CSARIFIDEQYF
j_call: TRBJ1-2; clone_size: once; v_call: TRBV19; d_call: -; cdr3_length: 15; cdr3_nt: TGTGCTAGTACCACTCAAGCAAAGGGAGTACCCGGCTACACCTTC; cdr3_aa: CASTTQAKGVPGYTF
j_call: TRBJ1-5; clone_size: few; v_call: TRBV2; d_call: TRBD1; cdr3_length: 16; cdr3_nt: TGTGCCAGCAGTCCTGACAGGGGGCCAGGCAATCAGCCCCAGCATTTT; cdr3_aa: CASSPDRGPGNQPQHF
j_call: TRBJ2-7; clone_size: -; v_call: TRBV11-3; d_call: -; cdr3_length: 16; cdr3_nt: TGTGCCAGCAGCTTAGATGATCTGGGGTCTTCAGGCGAGCAGTACTTC; cdr3_aa: CASSLDDLGSSGEQYF
j_call: TRBJ2-2; clone_size: many; v_call: TRBV7-8; d_call: -; cdr3_length: 13; cdr3_nt: TGTGCCAGCAGAGTGGTCGAGGCCGGGGAGCTGTTTTTT; cdr3_aa: CASRVVEAGELFF
j_call: TRBJ2-1; clone_size: many; v_call: TRBV9; d_call: TRBD2; cdr3_length: 15; cdr3_nt: TGTGCCAGCAGCGTAGCGCCTAGCGGATACAATGAGCAGTTCTTC; cdr3_aa: CASSVAPSGYNEQFF
j_call: TRBJ1-1; clone_size: many; v_call: TRBV27; d_call: -; cdr3_length: 13; cdr3_nt: TGTGCCAGCAGTTTGGGAGGGGTCACTGAAGCTTTCTTT; cdr3_aa: CASSLGGVTEAFF
j_call: TRBJ2-2; clone_size: -; v_call: TRBV27; d_call: TRBD1; cdr3_length: 12; cdr3_nt: TGCACCAGCAGTTCCAGGGGGGGGGAGCTGTTTTTT; cdr3_aa: CTSSSRGGELFF
j_call: TRBJ2-3; clone_size: -; v_call: TRBV7-8; d_call: -; cdr3_length: 16; cdr3_nt: TGTGCCAGCACCACCTTAGTTGGGCATAGCACAGATAGGCAGTATTTT; cdr3_aa: CASTTLVGHSTDRQYF
j_call: TRBJ1-1; clone_size: many; v_call: TRBV28; d_call: -; cdr3_length: 14; cdr3_nt: TGTGCCAGCAGTTTCAGCGACAAGAAAAGGGTAGCTTTCTTT; cdr3_aa: CASSFSDKKRVAFF
j_call: TRBJ2-5; clone_size: few; v_call: TRBV28; d_call: TRBD2; cdr3_length: 16; cdr3_nt: TGTGCCAGCACCCTTGATAGCGGGAGGTTCCAAGAGACCCAGTACTTC; cdr3_aa: CASTLDSGRFQETQYF